A single sample gave rise to the 7 T cell receptor beta chains below, sequenced in a study of blood T cell repertoires in COVID-19. The method was immunoSEQ multiplex PCR; TCRdb's version includes in-frame clones alone and lacks a portion of them. The data show some 200,000 clones, about 88% seen once. The sequenced sample was peripheral blood. The receptors here all came from a man aged 70 or older with acute or convalescent COVID-19.

There are a few counts of this clone. This same CDR3 is encoded by further DNA sequences in the sample. The chain recombines TRBV27 with TRBJ1-2; D is undetermined. The CDR3 totals 12 residues. Germline lookup yields CDR1 MNHEY and CDR2 SMNVEV (reference sequence). V shed 3 bases and J shed 14 bases, with 16 bases lying between them. The CDR3 coding sequence is TGTGCCAGCAGTTTTGACGGAGGAAAGGAGACCTTC. This gives the protein CASSFDGGKETF.

CDR3 in amino acids: CASSSQISYNSPLHF. The CDR3 coding sequence is TGTGCCAGCAGTTCACAGATAAGCTATAATTCACCCCTCCACTTT. The V call is TRBV28, the J call TRBJ1-6, with no clear D. V shed 4 bases and J shed 3 bases, with 10 bases lying between them. There are 15 residues in the CDR3. CDR1 and CDR2 (germline): MDHEN, SYDVKM.

V usage is TRBV7-2 and J usage is TRBJ2-7; D is possibly TRBD1 (5 bases). CDR3 size: 14 residues. V dropped 2 bases and J dropped 1 base, with 9 bases sitting between them. CDR1 SGHTA and CDR2 FQGNSA come from the germline V gene. The CDR3 bases are TGTGCCAGCAGCTTATTCCCAGGGTCCTACGAGCAGTACTTC. Encoded protein: CASSLFPGSYEQYF.

The V gene is TRBV5-1, the J gene TRBJ2-7; possibly TRBD2 for D (5 bases). Germline loops: CDR1 SGHRS, CDR2 YFSETQ. The length of the CDR3 is 15 residues. The V end was cut by 4 bases, the J end by 0 bases, with 14 bases between. The CDR3 DNA reads TGCGCCAGCAGCCGCGAGGAGCGGAGCTCCTACGAGCAGTACTTC. It encodes CASSREERSSYEQYF.

The V gene is TRBV6-5, the J gene TRBJ1-1; possible D gene TRBD1, 5 bases. Germline CDR1 and CDR2: MNHEY and SVGAGI. CDR3 length equals 14 residues. V shed 6 bases and J shed 2 bases, with 13 bases lying between them. The CDR3 reads CASSRGTFNTEAFF. The CDR3 DNA sequence: TGTGCCAGCAGCCGTGGGACTTTCAACACTGAAGCTTTCTTT.

V is TRBV7-2 and J is TRBJ2-1; a possible D gene is TRBD1 (6 bases). Germline lookup yields CDR1 SGHTA and CDR2 FQGNSA. The V and J ends lost 6 bases and 8 bases respectively, with 17 bases between them. The CDR3 consists of 14 residues. The CDR3 nucleotides are TGTGCCAGCAGTTTGACACTACAGGGAGATGAGCAGTTCTTC. Protein product: CASSLTLQGDEQFF.

This clone was counted once. CDR3 sequence (DNA): TGTGCCAGCAGCGTGACAGGGGGGGAGCTGTTTTTT. This encodes CASSVTGGELFF. The chain has TRBV3-1 (or the pseudogene TRBV3-2) and TRBJ2-2, with 7 bases matching TRBD1. V lost 5 bases and J lost 8; bases outside the gene matches: 2. This CDR3 region has 12 residues. Germline CDR1 is LGHDT and CDR2 is YNNKEL (reference sequence).